This T cell receptor beta chain was obtained from a study of T cells in Graves' hyperthyroidism and ophthalmopathy. Findings and limits, study-wide: Most thyroid clonotypes that were expanded above 0.001 also turned up in blood.

CDR3 size: 14 residues. Trimming at V came to 8 bases and at J to 5 bases, leaving 10 bases not matched to a gene. The V gene's germline CDR1 is SGHAT and CDR2 FQNNGV. Patients with uncontrolled infections, other autoimmune diseases, pregnancy or lactation were excluded. Each diagnosis was grounded in clinical symptoms, serum thyroxine and TRAb, thyroid ultrasound, and orbital computed tomography. This clonotype occurred many times. Antigen: not known. Using RNA transcripts as the source, TCR beta CDR3 regions were amplified. The TCR CDR3 first-round RT-PCR relied on the HTBI primer set. TCRdb re-analysed the multiplex PCR reads in MiXCR, keeping a single row per CDR3 protein. The sample holds 380,000 or so distinct CDR3 sequences; 19% are singletons and the top ten take 3.5% to 4%.

Specimen: blood. V gene TRBV11-2 combines with J gene TRBJ2-5, with 8 bases matching TRBD2. The origin of this receptor is a woman aged 18-30 years with Graves' hyperthyroidism. The DNA of the CDR3 is TGTGCCAGCTGGCCGGGACTAGGTGGGGAGACCCAGTACTTC. Translating it yields CASWPGLGGETQYF.